What follows is one TCR beta chain and its context. This clone was recorded a few times. No cognate antigen has been identified for it. Base quality data are lacking; no much larger clone is found one base away. This sample is drawn from a study of T cell responses to AZD1222 COVID-19 vaccine (dated by TCRdb to the early 2020s). Regarding the research as a whole: TCR sequencing covered 233 trial participants: 200 to 220 given two doses of AZD1222 and 26 given two doses of MenACWY control vaccine. Trial participants were enrolled into age subgroups of 18-55, 56-69 and 70-plus years, which contained approximately 150, 28 and 58 TCR-sequenced participants, respectively.

Findings and caveats that apply to the study as a whole: Reportedly, close to half of the unique spike-specific TCRs recognized epitopes lying outside the regions that are mutated in the B.1.351 and B.1.1.7 variants. No day 14 peak-response samples were available, so repertoires were characterized only after the peak T cell response. A significant rise in spike-specific TCR breadth and depth was observed after two AZD1222 doses relative to day 0 and relative to MenACWY recipients. Vaccine-associated CD4 TCRs spanned the whole spike protein, with dominant responses in regions 160-218 and 743-854. Conclusions about previously exposed vaccinees are limited because only a handful of AZD1222 recipients were SARS-CoV-2 seropositive at baseline. Participants were mostly white British and included more females than males, and it was suggested by the authors that clonal diversity may have been underestimated. The 56-69-year group was small, and its depth increase did not reach significance, likely because of low power.

The CDR3 regions of human TCRbeta chains were analyzed by immunosequencing. The study's own analysis went as follows. TCRs in the repertoires were matched against a reference library of SARS-CoV-2-specific TCRs that had been generated with the MIRA antigen-specificity platform. Breadth was defined as the fraction of unique TCRs that were SARS-CoV-2-associated, and depth was defined as the fraction of total T cells that were SARS-CoV-2-associated. Using the MIRA data, each spike-specific TCR was mapped to the spike region that the TCR reacts to and placed in a CD4 or CD8 class. Log10-transformed breadth and depth values were compared by one-way ANOVA with Sidak's multiple comparisons tests. The table comes from immuneACCESS by way of TCRdb, which keeps in-frame sequences with V and J called. Part of the clones is missing from these tables; in studies checked, under half for an unresolved V gene and the rest for unknown reasons. The DNA was the basis for D and trimming; V, J and clone size are from that table. In this sample the table shows some 100,000 clones, roughly 90% of which occur a single time. Around 2.9% of the sample is taken by the ten largest.

The sample's time point label is to be understood as: about 28 days (+/-7) after the second vaccine dose. Because spike-specific TCR depth and breadth did not differ between the two schedules, AZD1222 recipients who got a second dose at roughly 4 weeks were pooled with those who got a second dose at roughly 12 weeks. The vaccinee samples were drawn from two UK trials, COV001 and COV002, one of which was a single-blind randomized controlled phase 2/3 trial testing AZD1222 (ChAdOx1 nCoV-19) in healthy adults. For TCRbeta chain sequencing, PBMC samples were collected from trial participants at day 0 and at day 28 after the second dose. The clonotype comes from an adult who received the AZD1222 COVID-19 vaccine. The input for sequencing was peripheral blood, taken 28 days after the second AZD1222 dose.

In nucleotide form, the sequence is TGTGCCAGCACTGCAACAGGGGGCCTCTCCTACGAGCAGTACTTC. Its protein product is CASTATGGLSYEQYF. The chain links TRBV2 with TRBJ2-7, with 9 bases aligning to TRBD1. The cysteine opens and the phenylalanine closes a CDR3 of 15 amino acids. Solely the CDR3 DNA is kept, with 45 bases framed from the first base. Trimming accounts for 7 bases at V and 0 bases at J, while the number of junction bases matched to no gene is 7. From the germline V gene, CDR1 is SNHLY and CDR2 is FYNNEI. The entire variable domain, with the stretches around the CDR3 drawn from the reference TRBV2 and TRBJ2-7 proteins, is EPEVTQTPSHQVTQMGQEVILRCVPISNHLYFYWYRQILGQKVEFLVSFYNNEISEKSEIFDDQFSVERPDGSNFTLKIRSTKLEDSAMYFCASTATGGLSYEQYFGPGTRLTVT.